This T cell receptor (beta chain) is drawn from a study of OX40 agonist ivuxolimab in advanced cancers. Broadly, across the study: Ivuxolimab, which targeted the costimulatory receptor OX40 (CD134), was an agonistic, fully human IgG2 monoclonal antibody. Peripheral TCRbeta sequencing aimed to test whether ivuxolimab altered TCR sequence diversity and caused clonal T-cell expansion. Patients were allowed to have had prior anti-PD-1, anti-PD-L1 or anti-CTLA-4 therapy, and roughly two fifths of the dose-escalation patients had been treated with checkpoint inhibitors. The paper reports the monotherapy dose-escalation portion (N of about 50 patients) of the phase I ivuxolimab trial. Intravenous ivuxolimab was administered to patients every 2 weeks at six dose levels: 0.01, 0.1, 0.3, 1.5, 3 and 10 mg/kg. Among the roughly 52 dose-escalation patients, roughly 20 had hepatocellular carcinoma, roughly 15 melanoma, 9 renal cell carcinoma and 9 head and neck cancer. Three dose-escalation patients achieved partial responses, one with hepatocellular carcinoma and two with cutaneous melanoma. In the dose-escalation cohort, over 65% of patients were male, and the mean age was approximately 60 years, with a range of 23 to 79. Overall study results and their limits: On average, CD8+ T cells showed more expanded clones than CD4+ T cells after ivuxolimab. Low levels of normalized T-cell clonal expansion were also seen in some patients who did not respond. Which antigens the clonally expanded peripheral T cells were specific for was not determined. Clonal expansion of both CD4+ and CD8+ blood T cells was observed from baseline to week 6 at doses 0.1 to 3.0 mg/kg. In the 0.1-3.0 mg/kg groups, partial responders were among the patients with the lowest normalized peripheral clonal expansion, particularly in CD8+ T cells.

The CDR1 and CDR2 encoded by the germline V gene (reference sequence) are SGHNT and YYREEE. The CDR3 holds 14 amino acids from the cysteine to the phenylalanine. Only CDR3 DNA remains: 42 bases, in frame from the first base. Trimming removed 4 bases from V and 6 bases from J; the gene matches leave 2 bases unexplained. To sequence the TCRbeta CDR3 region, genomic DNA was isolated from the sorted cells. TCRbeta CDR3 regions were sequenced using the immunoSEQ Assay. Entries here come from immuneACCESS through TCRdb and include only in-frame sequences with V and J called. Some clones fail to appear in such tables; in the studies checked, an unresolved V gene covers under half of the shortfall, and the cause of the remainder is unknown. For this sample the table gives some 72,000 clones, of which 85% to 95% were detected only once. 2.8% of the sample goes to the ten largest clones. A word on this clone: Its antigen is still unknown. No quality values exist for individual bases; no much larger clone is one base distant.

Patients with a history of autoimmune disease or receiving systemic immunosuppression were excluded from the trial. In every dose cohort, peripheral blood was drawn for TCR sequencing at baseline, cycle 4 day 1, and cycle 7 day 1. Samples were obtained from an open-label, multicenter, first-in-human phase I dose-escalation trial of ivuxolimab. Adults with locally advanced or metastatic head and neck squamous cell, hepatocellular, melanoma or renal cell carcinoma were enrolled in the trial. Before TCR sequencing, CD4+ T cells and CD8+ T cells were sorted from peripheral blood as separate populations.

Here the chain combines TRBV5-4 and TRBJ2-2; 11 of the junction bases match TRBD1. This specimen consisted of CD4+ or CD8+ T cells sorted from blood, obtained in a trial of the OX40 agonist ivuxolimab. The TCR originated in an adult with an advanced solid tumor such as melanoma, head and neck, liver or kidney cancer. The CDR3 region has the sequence CASSRDRGSGELFF. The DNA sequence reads TGTGCCAGCAGCCGGGACAGGGGGTCCGGGGAGCTGTTTTTT.